Below are 17 T cell receptor beta chains sequenced from a single sample in a study of OX40 agonist ivuxolimab in advanced cancers. Libraries were built with the immunoSEQ multiplex PCR assay. TCRdb limited this immuneACCESS table to in-frame rearrangements with V and J called. A share of clones is missing; checked studies link under half to unresolved V genes, and the rest is unexplained. This sample lists approximately 96,000 clones; 90% were detected once. The top ten constitute 1.5% to 2% of the sample. The material sequenced was CD4+ or CD8+ T cells sorted from blood, taken in a trial of the OX40 agonist ivuxolimab. Receptors were obtained from an adult with an advanced solid tumor such as melanoma, head and neck, liver or kidney cancer.

This chain connects TRBV7-2 to TRBJ2-1, with TRBD1 identical over 7 bases. CDR3 size: 15 residues. V lost 1 base, J lost 3 bases, and 3 bases stayed unmatched. The germline gives CDR1 SGHTA, CDR2 FQGNSA. The CDR3 nucleotides read TGTGCCAGCAGCTTAGAGTGGACAGGCTACAATGAGCAGTTCTTC. Its protein product is CASSLEWTGYNEQFF.

Here the CDR3 reads CAIYSGNTIYF. The CDR3 DNA reads as TGTGCCATATACTCTGGAAACACCATATATTTT. J is TRBJ1-3 and V is TRBV10-3; D is unclear. V lost 9 bases and J lost 0, with 3 bases in between. The CDR3 is made up of 11 amino acids. Germline lookup yields CDR1 ENHRY and CDR2 SYGVKD.

The chain uses TRBV19 and TRBJ2-1, with 9 bases aligning to TRBD2. This CDR3 spans 14 amino acids. The V gene end was trimmed by 5 bases and the J gene end by 7 bases; junction bases not matched to a gene: 6. Germline CDR1 is LNHDA and CDR2 is SQIVND (reference sequence). The CDR3 coding sequence is TGTGCCAGTAGTGTGTCTAGCGGGATGAATGAGCAGTTCTTC. Translated: CASSVSSGMNEQFF.

The chain employs TRBV6-1 and TRBJ1-2; a possible D gene is TRBD1 (6 bases). The CDR3 runs to 15 residues. Per germline, CDR1 MNHNS and CDR2 SASEGT. Trimming took off 2 bases at V and 6 bases at J, with 16 bases between the two ends. The CDR3 sequence: CASSERVQPGDGYTF. The CDR3 region has the DNA TGTGCCAGCAGTGAAAGGGTACAGCCAGGGGATGGCTACACCTTC.

The chain couples TRBV19 to TRBJ2-4; TRBD1 aligns across 10 bases. Germline lookup yields CDR1 LNHDA and CDR2 SQIVND (reference sequence). With V trimmed by 6 bases and J by 6 bases, 5 bases remained unmatched. The CDR3 loop spans 14 amino acids. The CDR3: CASSIRDRGNIQYF. The CDR3 nucleotides are TGTGCCAGTAGCATCCGGGACAGGGGAAACATTCAGTACTTC.

The chain links TRBV7-9 to TRBJ1-2; D possibly corresponds to TRBD1 (5 bases). Germline loops: CDR1 SEHNR, CDR2 FQNEAQ (reference sequence). Trimming left V 2 bases short and J 9 bases short, with 13 bases between. CDR3 length: 13 residues. The CDR3 spells CASSLNGAPSYTF. DNA of the CDR3: TGTGCCAGCAGCTTAAACGGGGCCCCGAGCTACACCTTC.

This clone has a single count. This chain links TRBV11-3 with TRBJ2-1; 7 bases map to TRBD2. CDR3 length: 15 residues. V shed 6 bases and J 5 bases; nucleotides not matched to a gene: 10. Looked up from germline, CDR1 is SGHNT and CDR2 is YENEEA. The DNA of the CDR3 is TGTGCCAGCAGTTCAGCGGGACCCCTGGACAATGAGCAGTTCTTC. It yields the protein CASSSAGPLDNEQFF.

The chain joins TRBV5-4 to TRBJ2-5; D gene uncertain. This CDR3 comprises 13 residues. The V and J ends lost 0 bases and 5 bases respectively, with 8 bases between them. Germline CDR1 is SGHNT and CDR2 is YYREEE (reference sequence). This CDR3 is CASSLAPPETQYF. The CDR3 bases are TGTGCCAGCAGCTTGGCCCCCCCCGAGACCCAGTACTTC.

This clone was detected once. The chain links TRBV21-1 to TRBJ1-2. TRBV21-1 is a known pseudogene. The CDR3 covers 14 residues. The CDR3 sequence is CASSNSRGGYGYTF. For the CDR3, the DNA is TGTGCCAGCAGCAATTCGAGGGGGGGTTATGGCTACACCTTC.

The chain links TRBV18 to TRBJ1-5; a weak D match, TRBD1 (6 bases). The germline V and J ends were trimmed by 5 bases and 1 base, with 15 bases remaining between them. This CDR3 has 16 residues. Germline CDR1 is KGHSH and CDR2 is LQKENI. The CDR3 loop reads CASSSRRDKSNQPQHF. DNA of the CDR3: TGTGCCAGCTCATCACGCCGGGACAAGAGCAATCAGCCCCAGCATTTT.

The chain recombines TRBV11-2 with TRBJ2-7, with D possibly matching TRBD2 (5 bases). The CDR3 is 14 amino acids. CDR1 is SGHAT and CDR2 is FQNNGV in the germline V gene. V was pared by 2 bases and J by 5 bases, with 13 bases between. The CDR3 sequence is CASSLNRASHEQYF. The CDR3 DNA sequence: TGTGCCAGCAGCTTAAACCGGGCTAGCCACGAGCAGTACTTC.

The chain has TRBV4-1 and TRBJ2-5; D is undetermined. The germline V and J ends were trimmed by 5 bases and 5 bases, with 12 bases remaining between them. Germline CDR1 is MGHRA and CDR2 is YSYEKL. CDR3 size: 13 residues. CDR3 sequence reads: CASSTHGRETQYF. CDR3 coding DNA: TGCGCCAGCAGCACTCACGGCCGGGAGACCCAGTACTTC.

The chain uses TRBV9 and TRBJ2-1; D unclear. The V and J ends lost 3 bases and 4 bases respectively, with 14 bases between them. CDR3 length: 15 residues. Germline assignment: CDR1 SGDLS and CDR2 YYNGEE. CDR3 in DNA: TGTGCCAGCAGCGGAACTTCCGTGGCTTACAATGAGCAGTTCTTC. Protein sequence: CASSGTSVAYNEQFF.

The chain is built from TRBV9 and TRBJ2-3; 12 nucleotides align to TRBD2. Germline loops: CDR1 SGDLS, CDR2 YYNGEE. The CDR3 extends over 19 amino acids. V lost 0 bases to trimming and J lost 4 bases; unmatched junction nucleotides: 12. The CDR3 protein is CASSVGWPSGRAVPDTQYF. In DNA, the CDR3 is TGTGCCAGCAGCGTAGGGTGGCCTAGCGGGAGGGCCGTTCCAGATACGCAGTATTTT.

The chain uses TRBV6-6 and TRBJ2-7; tentatively, D is TRBD2 (5 bases). V lost 5 bases, J lost 5 bases, and 16 bases lay in between. The CDR3 totals 14 residues. Germline V gene sequence: CDR1 MNHNY, CDR2 SVGAGI (reference sequence). In DNA, the CDR3 is TGTGCCAGCAGTCCCGGGTCGGGGTCCCACGAGCAGTACTTC. Translating it yields CASSPGSGSHEQYF.

The chain joins TRBV9 to TRBJ1-5; D remains unclear. Germline V gives CDR1 SGDLS, CDR2 YYNGEE. V lost 4 bases and J 4 bases, leaving 12 bases between the germline ends. CDR3 size: 14 residues. The chain's CDR3 is CASSPGLNNQPQHF. As DNA, the CDR3 is TGTGCCAGCAGCCCAGGACTGAATAATCAGCCCCAGCATTTT.

The chain combines TRBV20-1 with TRBJ2-1; no clear D. The germline gives CDR1 DFQATT, CDR2 SNEGSKA (reference sequence). CDR3 size: 11 residues. Trimming took 6 bases from V and 9 from J, leaving 12 bases between them. CDR3 nucleotide sequence: TGCAGTGCCCCCAAAGGCCTTGAGCAGTTCTTC. It is translated as CSAPKGLEQFF.